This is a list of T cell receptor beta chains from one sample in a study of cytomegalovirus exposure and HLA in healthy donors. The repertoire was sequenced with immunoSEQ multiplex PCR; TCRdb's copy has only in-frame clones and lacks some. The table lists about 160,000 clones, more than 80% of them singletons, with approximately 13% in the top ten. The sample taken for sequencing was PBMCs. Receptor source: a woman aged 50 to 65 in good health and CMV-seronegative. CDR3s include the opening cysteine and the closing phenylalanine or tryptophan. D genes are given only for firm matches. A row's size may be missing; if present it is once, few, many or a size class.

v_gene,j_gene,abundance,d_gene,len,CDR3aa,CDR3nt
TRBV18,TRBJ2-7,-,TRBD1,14,CASSQDRGRREQYF,TGTGCCAGCTCACAGGACAGGGGGCGCAGGGAGCAGTACTTC
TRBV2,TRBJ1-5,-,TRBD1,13,CATSRTGEQPQHF,TGTGCCACGTCAAGGACAGGGGAACAGCCCCAGCATTTT
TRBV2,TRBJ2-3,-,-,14,CASERQISTDTQYF,TGTGCCAGCGAGAGACAGATAAGCACAGATACGCAGTATTTT
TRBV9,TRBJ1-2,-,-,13,CASSVDARGGYTF,TGTGCCAGCAGCGTAGACGCCCGGGGTGGCTACACCTTC
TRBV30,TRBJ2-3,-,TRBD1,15,CAWSVGTGSRDTQYF,TGTGCCTGGAGTGTAGGGACAGGGTCGAGAGATACGCAGTATTTT
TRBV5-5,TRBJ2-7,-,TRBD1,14,CASSPGQGSYEQYF,TGTGCCAGCAGCCCTGGACAGGGTAGCTACGAGCAGTACTTC
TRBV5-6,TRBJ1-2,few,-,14,CASWRGRGYYGYTF,TGTGCCAGCTGGAGGGGTAGGGGCTACTATGGCTACACCTTC
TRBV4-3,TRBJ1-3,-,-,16,CASSQGRPSSGNTIYF,TGCGCCAGCAGCCAAGGGCGGCCCAGCTCTGGAAACACCATATATTTT
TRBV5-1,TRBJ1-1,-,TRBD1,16,CASSDRDRGRWGEAFF,TGCGCCAGCAGCGACCGGGACAGGGGGCGTTGGGGGGAAGCTTTCTTT
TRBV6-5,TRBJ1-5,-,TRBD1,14,CASRKGTANQPQHF,TGTGCCAGCAGAAAGGGGACAGCCAATCAGCCCCAGCATTTT
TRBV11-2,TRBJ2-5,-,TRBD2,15,CASSPRSGGAETQYF,TGTGCCAGCAGTCCGCGAAGCGGGGGGGCCGAGACCCAGTACTTC
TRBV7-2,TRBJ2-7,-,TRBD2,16,CASSLRVAGLTYEQYF,TGTGCCAGCAGCTTAAGGGTAGCGGGCCTAACCTACGAGCAGTACTTC
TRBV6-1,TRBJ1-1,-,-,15,CAIRGSHPLNTEAFF,TGTGCCATCAGAGGGAGTCACCCTTTGAACACTGAAGCTTTCTTT
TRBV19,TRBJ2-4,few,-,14,CASSNQDSLNIQYF,TGTGCCAGTAGTAACCAGGACAGCTTAAACATTCAGTACTTC
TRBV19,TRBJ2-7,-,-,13,CASSAGTSLEQYF,TGTGCCAGTAGTGCCGGGACATCCCTCGAGCAGTACTTC
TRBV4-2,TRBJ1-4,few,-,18,CASSQVVVGKVTNEKLFF,TGTGCCAGCAGCCAAGTTGTAGTCGGGAAAGTGACTAATGAAAAACTGTTTTTT
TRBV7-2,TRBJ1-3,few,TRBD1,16,CASSFRGPSSGNTIYF,TGTGCCAGCAGCTTTAGGGGGCCGAGCTCTGGAAACACCATATATTTT
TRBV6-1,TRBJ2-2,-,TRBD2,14,CASRPGRAPGELFF,TGTGCCAGCAGGCCGGGGAGGGCCCCCGGGGAGCTGTTTTTT
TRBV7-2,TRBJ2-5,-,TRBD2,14,CASSLRTSGETQYF,TGTGCCAGCAGCTTGAGGACTAGCGGGGAGACCCAGTACTTC
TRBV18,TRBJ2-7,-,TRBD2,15,CASSPLTGGDHEQYF,TGTGCCAGCTCACCATTGACGGGAGGGGACCACGAGCAGTACTTC
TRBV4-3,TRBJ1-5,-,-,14,CASSQEQAFQPQHF,TGCGCCAGCAGCCAAGAACAGGCCTTTCAGCCCCAGCATTTT
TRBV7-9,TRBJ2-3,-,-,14,CASSFVSYTDTQYF,TGTGCCAGCAGCTTCGTGAGCTACACAGATACGCAGTATTTT
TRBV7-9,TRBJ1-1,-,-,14,CASSLSAGYTEAFF,TGTGCCAGCAGCTTATCAGCAGGGTACACTGAAGCTTTCTTT
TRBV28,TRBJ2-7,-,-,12,CASRTGIYEQYF,TGTGCCAGCAGAACGGGGATCTACGAGCAGTACTTC
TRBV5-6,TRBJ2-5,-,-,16,CASSLPTWGDQETQYF,TGTGCCAGCAGCTTGCCTACGTGGGGGGACCAAGAGACCCAGTACTTC
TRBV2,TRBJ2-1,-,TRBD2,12,CASRPLAGEQFF,TGTGCCAGCAGACCTCTAGCGGGTGAGCAGTTCTTC
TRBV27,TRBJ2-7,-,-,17,CASSSRYSAFSVYEQYF,TGTGCCAGCAGTTCTCGGTATAGCGCGTTCTCGGTCTACGAGCAGTACTTC